This T cell receptor beta chain originates from a study of T cells in localized non-small cell lung cancer. Findings and limits, study-wide: Analysis by sequencing included only one tumor region, so heterogeneity remains possible. Longer overall survival was seen with higher T cell density measured in blood. Adjacent uninvolved lung had the highest clonality, suggesting focused antigen responses. Across samples, adjacent lung featured a median roughly 60 of the top 100 tumor clones.

With 4 bases removed from V and 5 bases from J, the gap between germline ends came to 17 bases. Germline CDR1 SEHNR, CDR2 FQNEAQ (reference sequence). This CDR3 spans 16 amino acids. Only in-frame clones appear in the TCRdb table, and some are missing; sequencing was by immunoSEQ multiplex PCR. The sample includes over 40,000 clones, about nine tenths of them seen just once. Comment on this clone: Its specificity is not known.

The sequences come from peripheral blood, collected before any cancer treatment. The chain recombines TRBV7-9 with TRBJ2-2, with TRBD2 as a possible D gene (6 bases). This TCR was recovered from a female donor over 55 with stage I squamous cell lung carcinoma. In DNA form, the CDR3 reads TGTGCCAGCAGCTCAGACTTATGGGGAGGAACCGGGGAGCTGTTTTTT. It codes for CASSSDLWGGTGELFF.